Sequencing of this T cell receptor (beta chain) was carried out in a study of cytomegalovirus exposure and HLA in healthy donors. Using immunoSEQ multiplex PCR, the repertoire was profiled, and TCRdb retains in-frame clones only, with some absent. This table holds approximately 58,000 clones, 85% to 95% found once. Germline CDR1 reads SGHVS; CDR2 reads FQNEAQ. The CDR3 spans 12 residues. In the case of this clone: A junction boundary mismatches the germline segment, possibly from a read error.

The J gene is TRBJ2-7, the V gene TRBV7-8; D might be TRBD1 (7 bases). The sequence was obtained from a woman aged 18-30 years in good health and CMV-seropositive. The sample was PBMCs. CDR3 sequence (DNA): TGTGCCAGCAGCCTGGGGGGACAGACAATCCTCTTC. Its translation: CASSLGGQTILF. Full variable domain (rest looked up from reference TRBV7-8 and TRBJ2-7): GAGVSQSPRYKVAKRGQDVALRCDPISGHVSLFWYQQALGQGPEFLTYFQNEAQLDKSGLPSDRFFAERPEGSVSTLKIQRTQQEDSAVYLCASSLGGQTILFGPGTRLTVT.